The clone carrying this T cell receptor (beta chain) was counted between two and nine times. Its antigen is currently unknown. Any gene name here is a mouse gene name. The read halts 4 residues ahead of the CDR3 end, with the missing end drawn from the germline J gene. The sample contains more than one DNA sequence encoding this CDR3. Sequencing templates came from extracted RNA that was reverse transcribed into cDNA. Repertoires were generated with immunoSEQ multiplex PCR, while TCRdb's copy carries only in-frame clones and drops some. The table lists over 250,000 clones, with no singletons. The sample comes from a study of CD8+ T cells in alopecia areata. Study at large: It was roughly 7-10-week-old female C3H/HeJ mice that received skin from roughly 6-12-month-old C3H/HeJ graft donors with spontaneous alopecia. General study results and limits: Shared TCR sequences were less clear between patients than in mice, possibly partly from HLA diversity. Normal scalp showed lower clonality than lesional scalp, especially alopecia totalis/universalis. Scalp repertoires also include resident alphabeta T cells from normal skin.

Sorting used CD4, CD8alpha, NKG2D, NKG2ACE and other markers on pooled cutaneous lymph node cells. The CDR3 sequence is 13 residues long. Germline lookup yields CDR1 GKSSPN and CDR2 SITVG. The origin of this receptor is a C3H/HeJ mouse with alopecia areata. The strain bears MHC haplotype H2-k. Sequencing was done on a sample of CD4+ T cells sorted from a lymph node. The gene calls are TRBV31 and TRBJ2-7; 9 bases match TRBD2. The part of the CDR3 DNA that was read is TGTGCCTGGAGTCCCGGGACTGGGTAT. Translation gives CAWSPGTGY. The CDR3 in its entirety is CAWSPGTGYEQYF.